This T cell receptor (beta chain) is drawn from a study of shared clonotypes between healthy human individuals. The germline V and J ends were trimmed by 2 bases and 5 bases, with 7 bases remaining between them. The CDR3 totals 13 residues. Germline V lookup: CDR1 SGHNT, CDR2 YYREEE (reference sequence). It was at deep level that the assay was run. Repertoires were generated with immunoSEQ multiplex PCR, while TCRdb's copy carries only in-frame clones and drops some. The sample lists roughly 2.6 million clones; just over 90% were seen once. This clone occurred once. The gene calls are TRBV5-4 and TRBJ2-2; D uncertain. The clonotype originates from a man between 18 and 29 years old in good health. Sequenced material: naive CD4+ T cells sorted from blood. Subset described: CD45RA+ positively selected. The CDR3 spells CASSFSATGELFF. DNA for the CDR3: TGTGCCAGCAGCTTCTCTGCGACCGGGGAGCTGTTTTTT. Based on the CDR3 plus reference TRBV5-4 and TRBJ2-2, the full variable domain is ETGVTQSPTHLIKTRGQQVTLRCSSQSGHNTVSWYQQALGQGPQFIFQYYREEENGRGNFPPRFSGLQFPNYSSELNVNALELDDSALYLCASSFSATGELFFGEGSRLTVL.